This T cell receptor (beta chain) was found in a study of cytomegalovirus exposure and HLA in healthy donors. For the study at large: As released early, the data held 80 million to 90 million unique TCRs from HLA-typed donors.

Primers included in the PCR were 60 Vbeta and 13 Jbeta primers. Data came from immunoSEQ multiplex PCR; TCRdb stores just in-frame clones and leaves some out. The data show roughly 100,000 clones, with roughly 82% seen just once and 3% to 3.5% held by the top ten. CDR1 and CDR2 from the germline V gene are SEHNR and FQNEAQ (reference sequence). The CDR3 runs to 15 residues. With 5 bases clipped from V and 0 bases from J, the junction kept 4 bases outside the gene matches. The count of this clone is one. The antigen remains undetermined. Study-wide results and limits: Across HLA loci, a later analysis found differing TCR association rates, with DRB1 most and HLA-C fewest.

The sequence was collected from a man under 40 in good health and CMV-seropositive. Sequencing was done on a sample of PBMCs. The chain is built from TRBV7-9 and TRBJ2-1; 7 nucleotides agree with TRBD2. CDR3 DNA sequence: TGTGCCAGCAGCGCTAGCGGCAGCTCCTACAATGAGCAGTTCTTC. Its translation: CASSASGSSYNEQFF. The entire variable domain, with the rest obtained from reference TRBV7-9 and TRBJ2-1, is as follows: DTGVSQNPRHKITKRGQNVTFRCDPISEHNRLYWYRQTLGQGPEFLTYFQNEAQLEKSRLLSDRFSAERPKGSFSTLEIQRTEQGDSAMYLCASSASGSSYNEQFFGPGTRLTVL.